This note documents a single T cell receptor (beta chain) sequence. Its antigen is unidentified. Here immunoSEQ multiplex PCR was the method, and the copy in TCRdb shows in-frame clones only, minus some. This table holds 70,000 to 75,000 clones, approximately 86% found once. At baseline, cycle 4 day 1, and cycle 7 day 1, blood was sampled. The sample belongs to a study of OX40 agonist ivuxolimab in advanced cancers. Study-level background: At 0.01 to 10 mg/kg, ivuxolimab was administered intravenously to patients every 2 weeks. General study points: Nonresponders included some who also had low normalized T-cell clonal expansion. CD4+ and CD8+ blood T cells expanded clonally by week 6 at 0.1 to 3.0 mg/kg.

The sequences come from CD4+ or CD8+ T cells sorted from blood, collected in a trial of the OX40 agonist ivuxolimab. The TCR sequence derives from an adult with an advanced solid tumor such as melanoma, head and neck, liver or kidney cancer.

The CDR3 nucleotides are TGTGCCAGCAGTGGCCTAGCGGGGGACGTCACAGATACGCAGTATTTT. Protein sequence: CASSGLAGDVTDTQYF. The chain has TRBV25-1 and TRBJ2-3; 10 bases fit TRBD2. Unmatched junction bases numbered 6, after V lost 4 bases and J lost 2 bases. This CDR3 has 16 residues. Germline CDR1 MGHDK, CDR2 SYGVNS.